This entry features one TCR beta chain sequence. The antigen is unknown. This sample was taken from a study of long-term antiretroviral therapy in people with HIV. Assay version v3.0 of immunoSEQ was used, and it was run at survey level. The table came from immunoSEQ multiplex PCR; TCRdb's copy has only in-frame clones and leaves some out. The sample shows fewer than 25,000 clones, more than 70% of them seen only once. Study-level points and caveats: Narrower CDR3 length ranges marked HIV repertoires relative to controls. The repertoire was dominated at all time points by clones expanded before ART.

This TCR was recovered from a man between 60 and 70 years old with HIV. Material: unsorted PBMCs, obtained 2.3 years after starting antiretroviral therapy.

CDR3 loop: CASSRSNPGQGAYGYTF. The DNA of the CDR3 is TGCGCCAGCAGCCGTTCTAACCCGGGACAGGGGGCCTATGGCTACACCTTC. The chain is built from TRBV5-1 and TRBJ1-2, with 12 nucleotides matching TRBD1. CDR1 and CDR2 from the germline V gene are SGHRS and YFSETQ. Trimming cost V 4 bases and J 4 bases; bases outside gene matches: 11. The CDR3 totals 17 residues. The full variable domain, completed using reference TRBV5-1 and TRBJ1-2, is KAGVTQTPRYLIKTRGQQVTLSCSPISGHRSVSWYQQTPGQGLQFLFEYFSETQRNKGNFPGRFSGRQFSNSRSEMNVSTLELGDSALYLCASSRSNPGQGAYGYTFGSGTRLTVV.